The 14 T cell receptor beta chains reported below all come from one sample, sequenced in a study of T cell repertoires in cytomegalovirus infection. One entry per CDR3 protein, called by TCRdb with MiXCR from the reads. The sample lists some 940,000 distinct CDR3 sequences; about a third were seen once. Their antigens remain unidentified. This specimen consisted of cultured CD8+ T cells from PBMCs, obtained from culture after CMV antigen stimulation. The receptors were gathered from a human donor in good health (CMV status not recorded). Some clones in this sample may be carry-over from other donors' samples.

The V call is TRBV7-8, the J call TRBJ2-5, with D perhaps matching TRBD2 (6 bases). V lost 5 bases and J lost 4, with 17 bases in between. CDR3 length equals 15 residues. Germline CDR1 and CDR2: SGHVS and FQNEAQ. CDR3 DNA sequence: TGTGCCAGCAGCGAGTGGGACTCGCCTCGAGAGACCCAGTACTTC. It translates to CASSEWDSPRETQYF.

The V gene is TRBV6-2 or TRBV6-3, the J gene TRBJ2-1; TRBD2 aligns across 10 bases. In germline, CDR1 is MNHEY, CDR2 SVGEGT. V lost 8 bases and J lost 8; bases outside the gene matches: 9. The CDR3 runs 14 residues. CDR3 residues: CASGPAGGIDEQFF. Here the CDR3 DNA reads TGTGCCAGCGGTCCAGCGGGGGGGATCGATGAGCAGTTCTTC.

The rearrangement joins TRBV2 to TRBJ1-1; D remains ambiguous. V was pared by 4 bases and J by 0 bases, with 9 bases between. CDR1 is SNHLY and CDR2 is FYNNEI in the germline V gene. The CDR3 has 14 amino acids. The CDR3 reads CASSAMAVNTEAFF. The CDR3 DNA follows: TGTGCCAGCAGTGCGATGGCAGTGAACACTGAAGCTTTCTTT.

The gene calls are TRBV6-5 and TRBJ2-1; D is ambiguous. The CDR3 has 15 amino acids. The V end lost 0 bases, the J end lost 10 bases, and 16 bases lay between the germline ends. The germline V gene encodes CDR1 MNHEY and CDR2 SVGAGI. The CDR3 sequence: CASSYSGYRVQEQFF. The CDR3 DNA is TGTGCCAGCAGTTACTCGGGCTACCGGGTTCAGGAGCAGTTCTTC.

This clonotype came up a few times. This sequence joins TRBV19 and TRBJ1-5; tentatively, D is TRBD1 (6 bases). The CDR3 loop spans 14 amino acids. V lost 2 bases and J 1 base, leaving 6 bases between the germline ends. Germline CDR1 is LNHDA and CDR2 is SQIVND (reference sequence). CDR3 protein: CASSIRGSNQPQHF. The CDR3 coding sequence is TGTGCCAGTAGTATAAGGGGGAGCAATCAGCCCCAGCATTTT.

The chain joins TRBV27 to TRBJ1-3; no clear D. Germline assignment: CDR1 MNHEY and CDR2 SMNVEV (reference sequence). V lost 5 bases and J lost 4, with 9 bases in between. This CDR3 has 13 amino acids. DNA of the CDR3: TGTGCCAGCAGTGCCCTAGGAGGAAACACCATATATTTT. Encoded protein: CASSALGGNTIYF.

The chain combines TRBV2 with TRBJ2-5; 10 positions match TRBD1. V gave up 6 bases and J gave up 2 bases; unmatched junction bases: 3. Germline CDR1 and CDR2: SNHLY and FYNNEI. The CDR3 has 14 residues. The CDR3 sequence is CASRGTGEQETQYF. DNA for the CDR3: TGTGCCAGCAGGGGGACAGGGGAACAAGAGACCCAGTACTTC.

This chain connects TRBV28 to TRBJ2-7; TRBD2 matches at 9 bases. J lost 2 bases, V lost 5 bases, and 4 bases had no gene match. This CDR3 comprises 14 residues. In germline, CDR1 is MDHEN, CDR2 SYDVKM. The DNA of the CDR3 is TGTGCCAGCAGTCCTAGCGGGGCCACCTACGAGCAGTACGTC. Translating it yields CASSPSGATYEQYV.

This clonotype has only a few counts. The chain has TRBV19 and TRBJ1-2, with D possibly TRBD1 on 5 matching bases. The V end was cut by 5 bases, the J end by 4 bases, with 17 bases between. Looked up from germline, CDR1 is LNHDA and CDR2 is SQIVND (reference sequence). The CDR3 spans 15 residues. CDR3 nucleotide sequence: TGTGCCAGTAGTCTGGTGAGGGGCGCGGGCTATGGCTACACCTTC. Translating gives CASSLVRGAGYGYTF. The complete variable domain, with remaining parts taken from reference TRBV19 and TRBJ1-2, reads DGGITQSPKYLFRKEGQNVTLSCEQNLNHDAMYWYRQDPGQGLRLIYYSQIVNDFQKGDIAEGYSVSREKKESFPLTVTSAQKNPTAFYLCASSLVRGAGYGYTFGSGTRLTVV.

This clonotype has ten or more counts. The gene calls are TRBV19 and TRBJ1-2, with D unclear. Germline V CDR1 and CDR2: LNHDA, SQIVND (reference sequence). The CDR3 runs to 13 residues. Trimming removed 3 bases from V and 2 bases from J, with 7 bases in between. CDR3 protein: CASSINKNYGYTF. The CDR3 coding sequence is TGTGCCAGTAGTATCAACAAAAACTATGGCTACACCTTC.

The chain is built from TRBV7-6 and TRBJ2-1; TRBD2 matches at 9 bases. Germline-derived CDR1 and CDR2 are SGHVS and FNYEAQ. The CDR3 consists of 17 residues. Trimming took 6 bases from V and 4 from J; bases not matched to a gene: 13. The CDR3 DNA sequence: TGTGCCAGCAGTCAAGGTGTCGGCGGGGGGGCATACAATGAGCAGTTCTTC. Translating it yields CASSQGVGGGAYNEQFF.

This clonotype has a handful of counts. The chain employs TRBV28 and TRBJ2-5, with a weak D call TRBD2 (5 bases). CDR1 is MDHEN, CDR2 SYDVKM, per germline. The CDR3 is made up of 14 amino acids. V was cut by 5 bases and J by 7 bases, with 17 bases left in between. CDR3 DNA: TGTGCCAGCAGTCCCTTAACAGCCGCGGGGACCCAGTACTTC. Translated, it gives CASSPLTAAGTQYF.

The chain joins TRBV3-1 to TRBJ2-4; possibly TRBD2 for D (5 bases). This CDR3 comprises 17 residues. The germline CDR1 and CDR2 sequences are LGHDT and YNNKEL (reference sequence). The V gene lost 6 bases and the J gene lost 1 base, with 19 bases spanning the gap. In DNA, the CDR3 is TGTGCCAGCAGTCCAAGGTCATCGGGGTTGGCCAAAAACATTCAGTACTTC. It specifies CASSPRSSGLAKNIQYF.

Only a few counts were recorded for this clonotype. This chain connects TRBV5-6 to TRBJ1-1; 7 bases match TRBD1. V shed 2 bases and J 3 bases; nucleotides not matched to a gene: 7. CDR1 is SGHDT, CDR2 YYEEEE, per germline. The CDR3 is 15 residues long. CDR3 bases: TGTGCCAGCAGCTTTCCCCGGCAGGGGGACACTGAAGCTTTCTTT. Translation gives CASSFPRQGDTEAFF.